Included here is one TCR beta chain sequence, with context. Its antigen remains unidentified. This sample was taken from a study of cytomegalovirus exposure and HLA in healthy donors. Points from the study as a whole: With DRB1 most and HLA-C fewest, TCR association rates differed between HLA loci in a later analysis.

The CDR3 contains 13 residues. Between the trimmed V and J ends, which lost 7 bases and 5 bases, there was a span of 13 bases. CDR1 and CDR2 from the germline V gene are SGDLS and YYNGEE. The study ran its PCR with 60 Vbeta and 13 Jbeta primers. Generated by immunoSEQ multiplex PCR, the TCRdb table keeps only in-frame clones and is missing some. This sample has over 90,000 clones, with roughly four fifths found just once. This TCR came from a man aged 40-49 years in good health and CMV-seropositive. Sequencing input: PBMCs. V and J are TRBV9 and TRBJ1-3, with D maybe TRBD1 (5 bases). CDR3 amino acids: CASAPGTRNTIYF. The CDR3 bases are TGTGCCAGCGCGCCCGGGACTCGAAACACCATATATTTT.